The 18 T cell receptor beta chains below all came from one sample that was sequenced in a study of cytomegalovirus exposure and HLA in healthy donors. The table came from immunoSEQ multiplex PCR; TCRdb's copy has only in-frame clones and leaves some out. The table shows some 160,000 clones, with 88% occurring only once. The sequenced material came from PBMCs. The receptors derive from a young man in good health and CMV-seronegative.

This chain links TRBV6-5 with TRBJ1-1, with D tentatively TRBD1 (6 bases). Germline loops: CDR1 MNHEY, CDR2 SVGAGI. Trimming shortened V by 7 bases and J by 5 bases, and 14 bases separated the two germline ends. The CDR3 runs to 13 residues. CDR3 nucleotides: TGTGCCAGCACCCAGGGGACGGTTACTGAAGCTTTCTTT. It codes for CASTQGTVTEAFF.

The J gene is TRBJ1-4, the V gene TRBV5-4; D perhaps matches TRBD1 (5 bases). Between the trimmed V and J ends, which lost 2 bases and 4 bases, there was a span of 12 bases. There are 15 residues in the CDR3. Germline CDR1 SGHNT, CDR2 YYREEE (reference sequence). The CDR3 DNA sequence: TGTGCCAGCAGCTTAGATCAGGGCGTTAATGAAAAACTGTTTTTT. Translating gives CASSLDQGVNEKLFF.

The genes are TRBV5-1 and TRBJ2-7, with 7 bases matching TRBD1. The CDR3 has 13 residues. The junction had 10 bases not matched to a gene; V was cut back by 7 bases and J by 6 bases. CDR1 SGHRS and CDR2 YFSETQ come from the germline V gene. In DNA form, the CDR3 reads TGCGCCAGCTCGGGACAGACGGACGGCGAGCAGTACTTC. Translation: CASSGQTDGEQYF.

This clone is a singleton in its sample. The J gene is TRBJ2-3, the V gene TRBV5-1, with 9 nucleotides matching TRBD1. Germline values: CDR1 SGHRS, CDR2 YFSETQ. After removal of 0 bases from V and 5 bases from J, the junction contained 7 bases not matched to a gene. This CDR3 region has 16 residues. CDR3 region: CASSLADRGLGDTQYF. CDR3 nucleotide sequence: TGCGCCAGCAGCTTGGCGGACAGGGGCCTAGGAGATACGCAGTATTTT.

V is TRBV10-2 and J is TRBJ2-7; maybe TRBD1 (6 bases). The V gene's germline CDR1 is WSHSY and CDR2 SAAADI. V was pared by 4 bases and J by 2 bases, with 12 bases between. CDR3 size: 14 residues. Written as DNA, the CDR3 is TGCGCCAGCAGTGGAAGGGGGACGACCTACGAGCAGTACTTC. This codes for CASSGRGTTYEQYF.

The V and J genes are TRBV18 and TRBJ1-5; D possibly corresponds to TRBD1 (5 bases). Deletions cut 1 base from V and 5 bases from J, with 12 bases between. The CDR3 runs to 15 residues. CDR1 is KGHSH, CDR2 LQKENI, per germline. The CDR3 here is CASSPRAGIDQPQHF. In DNA, the CDR3 is TGTGCCAGCTCACCACGGGCAGGGATTGATCAGCCCCAGCATTTT. Drawing the rest from reference TRBV18 and TRBJ1-5, the complete variable domain is NAGVMQNPRHLVRRRGQEARLRCSPMKGHSHVYWYRQLPEEGLKFMVYLQKENIIDESGMPKERFSAEFPKEGPSILRIQQVVRGDSAAYFCASSPRAGIDQPQHFGDGTRLSIL.

The chain joins TRBV15 to TRBJ1-5, with D maybe TRBD1 (6 bases). This CDR3 comprises 14 residues. Trimming removed 1 base from V and 6 bases from J, with 10 bases in between. The germline gives CDR1 LNHNV, CDR2 YYDKDF (reference sequence). CDR3 sequence (DNA): TGTGCCACCAGCAGAGCAGGGGTGGGTCAGCCCCAGCATTTT. Its protein is CATSRAGVGQPQHF.

The rearrangement links TRBV5-1 to TRBJ1-1; a weak D match, TRBD1 (5 bases). The CDR3 is 16 residues long. Germline V lookup: CDR1 SGHRS, CDR2 YFSETQ. Trimming left V 2 bases short and J 3 bases short, with 17 bases between. CDR3 nucleotide sequence: TGCGCCAGCAGCTTCACCTATGACAGAGTAGACACTGAAGCTTTCTTT. Translated: CASSFTYDRVDTEAFF.

V gene TRBV5-1 combines with J gene TRBJ1-1; D gene unclear. With 4 bases removed from V and 0 bases from J, the gap between germline ends came to 10 bases. Germline V gives CDR1 SGHRS, CDR2 YFSETQ. This CDR3 contains 14 residues. This chain's CDR3 is CASSATDVNTEAFF. The CDR3 DNA reads as TGCGCCAGCAGCGCGACTGATGTGAACACTGAAGCTTTCTTT.

The gene calls are TRBV28 and TRBJ1-5; 7 positions match TRBD1. V dropped 6 bases and J dropped 6; count of bases not matched to a gene: 8. The CDR3 is 14 amino acids. Germline CDR1 is MDHEN and CDR2 is SYDVKM. CDR3 DNA sequence: TGTGCCAGCAGACGACAGGGAAACCGTCAGCCCCAGCATTTT. This encodes CASRRQGNRQPQHF.

The chain links TRBV19 to TRBJ2-7; possible D gene TRBD1, 5 bases. The CDR3 covers 14 residues. Trimming removed 6 bases at V and 6 bases at J, with 18 bases between. Germline CDR1 is LNHDA and CDR2 is SQIVND (reference sequence). The CDR3 DNA sequence: TGTGCCAGTAGCTTGAGGCAGGGAAGGGGCGAGCAGTACTTC. As protein: CASSLRQGRGEQYF.

This clone was seen once. The V and J genes are TRBV19 and TRBJ2-3, with D possibly being TRBD2 (6 bases). The germline V gene encodes CDR1 LNHDA and CDR2 SQIVND (reference sequence). Trimming took 8 bases from V and 6 from J, leaving 15 bases between them. The CDR3 has 13 amino acids. In nucleotides, the CDR3 is TGTGCCAGTGGACTCCGGGACTGGGATACGCAGTATTTT. This gives the protein CASGLRDWDTQYF.

CDR3: CSVGGTPSSEAFF. In DNA, the CDR3 is TGCAGCGTTGGAGGGACACCTTCGAGTGAAGCTTTCTTT. V and J are TRBV29-1 and TRBJ1-1, with a tentative D call TRBD1 (6 bases). With 4 bases removed from V and 7 bases from J, the gap between germline ends came to 16 bases. The CDR3 sequence is 13 residues long. Germline assignment: CDR1 SQVTM and CDR2 ANQGSEA.

J is TRBJ2-1 and V is TRBV7-2; D is uncertain. The CDR3 spans 16 residues. Trimming took off 1 base at V and 3 bases at J, with 13 bases between the two ends. Germline V lookup: CDR1 SGHTA, CDR2 FQGNSA. CDR3 amino acids: CASSLVVGSIYNEQFF. Written as DNA, the CDR3 is TGTGCCAGCAGCTTAGTAGTCGGGTCCATCTACAATGAGCAGTTCTTC.

This clone was seen only a few times. The chain uses TRBV2 and TRBJ1-5, with D perhaps matching TRBD1 (5 bases). This CDR3 spans 14 amino acids. Germline V gives CDR1 SNHLY, CDR2 FYNNEI. V was cut by 2 bases and J by 6 bases, with 11 bases left in between. The CDR3 protein is CASSEQGRGQPQHF. CDR3 DNA sequence: TGTGCCAGCAGTGAACAGGGAAGAGGTCAGCCCCAGCATTTT.

This sequence joins TRBV9 and TRBJ2-5; TRBD2 matches 14 bases. This CDR3 is built from 16 residues. Germline V gene sequence: CDR1 SGDLS, CDR2 YYNGEE. V trimming: 4 bases; J trimming: 5 bases; junction bases outside the gene matches: 7. CDR3 sequence reads: CASSFGTSGSPETQYF. The CDR3 DNA sequence: TGTGCCAGCAGCTTTGGGACTAGCGGGAGTCCGGAGACCCAGTACTTC.

V and J are TRBV5-6 and TRBJ2-6, with D perhaps TRBD1 (6 bases). The germline V gene has CDR1 SGHDT and CDR2 YYEEEE. The V and J ends lost 4 bases and 3 bases respectively, with 11 bases between them. The CDR3 runs to 15 residues. In DNA form, the CDR3 reads TGTGCCAGCAGCCCAGGGGCCTTTGGGGCCAACGTCCTGACTTTC. Residues: CASSPGAFGANVLTF.

V is TRBV28 and J is TRBJ2-5; 13 positions agree with TRBD2. V was clipped by 4 bases and J by 5 bases; unmatched bases: 7. The CDR3 totals 16 residues. Germline V lookup: CDR1 MDHEN, CDR2 SYDVKM. CDR3 nucleotides: TGTGCCAGCAGTTCAGGACTAGCGGGGGCGGGGGAGACCCAGTACTTC. Translating gives CASSSGLAGAGETQYF.